These T cell receptor beta chains were read from a single sample in a study of tumor and adjacent non-tumor tissue in lung cancer. Each CDR3 protein is one row after TCRdb ran MiXCR on the multiplex PCR reads. In the table there are about 60,000 distinct CDR3 sequences, roughly 57% of which are singletons. The sequenced sample was distant non-tumor lung tissue. Receptors originate from a man between 65 and 80 years old with non-small cell lung cancer. Each CDR3 is given with its conserved first and last residue. The order of the fields is V gene, D gene, clone size, J gene, CDR3 protein, CDR3 DNA. A D gene is named only where the DNA matches it firmly. The size field is filled for only some rows; it gives once, few, many or a size class.

>TRBV6-1|.|.|TRBJ2-2
CASNDYNTGKLFF
TGTGCCAGCAATGATTATAATACCGGGAAGCTGTTTTTT
>TRBV29-1|.|once|TRBJ2-2
CSVGVGSGELFF
TGCAGCGTTGGGGTGGGGAGTGGGGAGCTGTTTTTT
>TRBV7-9|TRBD1|many|TRBJ2-3
CASSGPGQGAPTDTQYF
TGTGCCAGCAGCGGCCCAGGGCAGGGGGCACCCACAGATACGCAGTATTTT
>TRBV12-3/TRBV12-4|TRBD2|.|TRBJ2-2
CASNPGLAGGRTGELFF
TGTGCCAGCAATCCGGGACTAGCGGGAGGGCGCACCGGGGAGCTGTTTTTT
>TRBV5-1|.|.|TRBJ1-1
CASSYTGTRGTEVFF
TGCGCCAGCAGCTATACCGGGACGCGAGGGACTGAAGTTTTCTTT
>TRBV5-1|.|.|TRBJ2-7
CASNLRSGWPAYEQYF
TGCGCCAGCAACCTACGGTCAGGGTGGCCCGCCTACGAGCAGTACTTC
>TRBV6-6|.|.|TRBJ2-5
CASNRGWAPPKETQYF
TGTGCCAGCAATCGTGGATGGGCGCCGCCCAAAGAGACCCAGTACTTC
>TRBV4-1|.|.|TRBJ2-7
CAGSQGERGRYEQYF
TGCGCCGGCAGCCAAGGGGAAAGAGGTCGATACGAGCAGTACTTC
>TRBV6-5|TRBD1|many|TRBJ2-7
CASSPTGTSYEQYF
TGTGCCAGCAGCCCGACAGGGACCTCCTACGAGCAGTACTTC
>TRBV2|.|.|TRBJ1-5
CASRADYSNQPQHF
TGTGCCAGCAGGGCCGATTATAGCAATCAGCCCCAGCATTTT
>TRBV28|TRBD1|.|TRBJ1-4
CASRPTGTANEKLLF
TGTGCCAGCAGACCCACCGGGACAGCTAATGAAAAACTGTTGTTT
>TRBV11-1|.|.|TRBJ2-1
CASSPRAGVVVQFF
TGTGCCAGCAGCCCCCGGGCAGGGGTGGTTGTGCAGTTCTTC
>TRBV14|.|.|TRBJ1-2
CASSRRGVVYGYFF
TGTGCCAGCAGTCGAAGGGGGGTTGTTTATGGCTACTTCTTC
>TRBV29-1|TRBD1|.|TRBJ1-5
CSIEGTAKTDRNQPRHF
TGCAGCATTGAAGGGACAGCCAAAACCGACCGAAATCAGCCCCGGCATTTT
>TRBV12-3/TRBV12-4|.|many|TRBJ1-6
CASSFNRVRSPLHF
TGTGCCAGCAGTTTTAACAGGGTTCGTTCACCCCTCCACTTT
>TRBV6-1|TRBD2|many|TRBJ2-3
CASSESAGGPDTQYF
TGTGCCAGCAGTGAATCTGCGGGGGGGCCAGATACGCAGTATTTT
>TRBV5-4|TRBD1|.|TRBJ2-1
CASSPGTGGKYYEQFF
TGTGCCAGCAGTCCGGGGACAGGGGGCAAATACTATGAGCAGTTCTTC
>TRBV11-3|TRBD1|.|TRBJ2-4
CDNSLNRGNSKNIQYF
TGTGACAACAGCTTGAACAGGGGTAATTCCAAAAACATTCAGTATTTC
>TRBV5-1|.|.|TRBJ1-5
CASSSEGGGSNQPQHF
TGCGCCAGCAGCTCGGAAGGAGGAGGGAGCAATCAGCCCCAGCATTTT
>TRBV4-1|.|.|TRBJ2-2
CSSSQEGGGANTGKLFF
TGCTCCAGCAGCCAAGAGGGGGGAGGGGCGAACACCGGGAAGCTGTTTTTT
>TRBV29-1|.|.|TRBJ2-1
CWVADSYNEQFF
TGCTGGGTTGCGGACTCCTACAATGAGCAGTTCTTC
>TRBV12-3/TRBV12-4|.|.|TRBJ2-5
CASTVRVAGDLRTQYF
TGTGCAAGCACCGTCCGGGTGGCAGGGGATCTACGAACCCAGTACTTC
>TRBV12-3/TRBV12-4|.|.|TRBJ2-7
CAGSPGAGSSYEQYF
TGTGCCGGCAGTCCAGGGGCCGGGAGTTCCTACGAGCAGTACTTC
>TRBV6-1|.|many|TRBJ1-1
CASSEAENTEAFF
TGTGCCAGCAGTGAGGCAGAGAACACTGAAGCTTTCTTT
>TRBV5-6|TRBD2|.|TRBJ2-7
CASTSEGGLIISYEQYF
TGTGCCAGCACCTCAGAGGGAGGGCTCATTATCTCCTACGAGCAGTACTTC
>TRBV11-3|.|.|TRBJ2-3
CACKLRGGHKDTQYF
TGTGCCTGCAAACTGCGGGGAGGCCACAAGGATACGCAGTATTTT
>TRBV7-9|.|.|TRBJ1-1
CDSSLLKGVNTEAFF
TGTGACAGCAGCTTGCTCAAAGGAGTGAACACTGAAGCTTTCTTT
>TRBV20-1|.|.|TRBJ2-1
CSTRDQAAGRTEQLF
TGCAGTACTAGAGATCAGGCGGCAGGGAGGACCGAGCAGCTCTTC
>TRBV6-5|.|.|TRBJ2-7
CASSYIGGEQYF
TGTGCCAGCAGTTACATTGGGGGGGAGCAGTACTTC
>TRBV28|.|many|TRBJ2-5
CASSSTGLGPETQYF
TGTGCCAGCAGTTCCACAGGGCTAGGTCCAGAGACCCAGTACTTC
>TRBV28|TRBD1|.|TRBJ1-2
CASSTGTGGAHYGYTF
TGTGCCAGCAGTACCGGGACAGGGGGCGCCCACTATGGCTACACCTTC
>TRBV20-1|TRBD2|.|TRBJ2-2
CSARDGLAAGTGELFF
TGCAGTGCTAGAGACGGACTAGCAGCTGGCACCGGGGAGCTGTTTTTT
>TRBV11-2|.|once|TRBJ2-2
CASSSGVGTNTGELFF
TGTGCCAGCAGCTCTGGGGTAGGGACGAACACCGGGGAGCTGTTTTTT
>TRBV12-3/TRBV12-4|TRBD1|.|TRBJ1-3
CASSLGQATRSTIYF
TGTGCCAGCAGTTTGGGACAGGCTACTAGAAGCACCATATATTTT